This paragraph reports one T cell receptor beta chain. The CDR3 covers 14 residues. These data come from a study of response to subunit inactivated influenza vaccine. TCRdb used MiXCR to reprocess the RT-PCR reads, holding one entry per CDR3 protein. The sample contains about 300,000 distinct CDR3 sequences, roughly 22% of which appear only once. The V gene is TRBV21-1, the J gene TRBJ1-1; TRBD1 is taken as the D call from the table, unchecked against the DNA. TRBV21-1 is listed as a pseudogene. The receptor was derived from a man in his fifties or sixties who received an inactivated influenza vaccine. Sequenced material: PBMCs from blood, taken less than 22 months after vaccination. The DNA for the CDR3 is TGTGCCAGCAGACATCCCGACAGCCCAAGTGAAGCTTTCTTT. Residues: CASRHPDSPSEAFF.